This TCR beta chain stems from a study of glioma-infiltrating T cells. Whole-study results and caveats: Above-expected tissue-blood divergence occurred in all gliomas, most in low-grade ones.

Amplification of TCR alpha and beta CDR3 regions from RNA used iRepertoire nested multiplex PCR. TCRdb redid the calling of the multiplex PCR reads with MiXCR, one entry per CDR3 protein. The repertoire consists of 90,000 to 100,000 distinct CDR3 sequences, with approximately 40% occurring once and the leading ten covering more than 30%. The CDR3 covers 14 residues. V lost 7 bases and J lost 7; bases outside the gene matches: 7. Germline V gene lookup returns CDR1 MDHEN and CDR2 SYDVKM. As regards this clonotype: Antigen unknown.

This receptor was identified in a human donor with low-grade glioma or glioblastoma, undergoing nonglioma brain surgery, or in good health (not recorded which). Sample: glioma tissue, nonneoplastic brain tissue, or PBMCs (not recorded which). The chain recombines TRBV28 with TRBJ1-2, with 12 bases identical to TRBD1. This CDR3 reads CASIRGQGASGYTF. CDR3 in DNA: TGTGCCAGCATCCGGGGACAGGGGGCGAGTGGCTACACCTTC.